This entry concerns a single TCR beta chain. This CDR3 has 15 amino acids. Germline values: CDR1 DFQATT, CDR2 SNEGSKA (reference sequence). V lost 3 bases, J lost 2 bases, and 17 bases lay in between. This record belongs to a study of identical twins. TCRdb used MiXCR to reprocess the 5' RACE reads, holding one entry per CDR3 protein. The sample consists of under 900,000 distinct CDR3 sequences, around a sixth of them appearing once. These data were likewise used in another study, on T cells expressing NK-cell markers.

The TCR sequence derives from a woman aged 18-29 years in good health. The sample consisted of PBMCs. The V call is TRBV20-1, the J call TRBJ2-7; possible D gene TRBD2, 5 bases. The CDR3 reads CSASPLEGTPYEQYF. In DNA, the CDR3 is TGCAGTGCTAGCCCCCTTGAGGGTACCCCCTACGAGCAGTACTTC.